This note documents a single T cell receptor (beta chain) sequence. Its antigen is unidentified. Germline V gene data show CDR1 as LNHDA and CDR2 as SQIVND (reference sequence). J was trimmed by 8 bases and V by 3 bases; bases with no gene match: 5. The CDR3 is 14 amino acids. The sample is drawn from a study of cytomegalovirus exposure and HLA in healthy donors. A multiplex PCR was run with 60 Vbeta primers and 13 Jbeta primers. The method was immunoSEQ multiplex PCR; TCRdb's version includes in-frame clones alone and lacks a portion of them. The table lists approximately 140,000 clones, roughly three quarters of them singletons. Findings and limits, study-wide: The study carried out a later analysis of TCR beta sequences. It associated some 17,000 of them with specific HLA alleles at a false discovery rate of 0.05. It was only CMV serostatus that was available as immune exposure information. Reports credit the classifier with highly specific, highly sensitive diagnosis of cytomegalovirus status.

The sequenced sample consisted of PBMCs. V and J are TRBV19 and TRBJ2-1; 9 bases are shared with TRBD2. The receptor's source is a male donor in good health and CMV-seronegative. The CDR3, as DNA: TGTGCCAGTAGTATTAGCGGGGGATACGATGAGCAGTTCTTC. It encodes CASSISGGYDEQFF.